This entry is about one TCR beta chain. Antigen unknown. The sample originates from a study of T cell repertoires in cytomegalovirus infection. About the study: Indications came from public TCR beta signatures; they pointed to CMV infection and to a matching HLA type.

The ends were cut back, 7 bases at V and 3 bases at J, with 10 bases in the middle. CDR1 and CDR2 (germline): MNHGY, SAAAGT. The CDR3 is 13 residues long. TCRdb re-called the reads through MiXCR, storing one row per CDR3 protein. Of about 680,000 distinct CDR3 sequences listed, 24% are singletons. Broader study findings: Based on cumulative public TCR beta family frequency, carriers of CMV plus the relevant HLA were identified. CMV-specific TCR beta clonotypes restricted by HLA-C dominated the ex vivo response.

The sequenced sample consisted of CD8+ T cells from PBMCs. This sequence was found in a human donor in good health (CMV status not recorded). Some clones in this sample may be carry-over from other donors' samples. The chain has TRBV6-8 and TRBJ2-1; D might be TRBD1 or TRBD2, each matching 6 bases. The CDR3 coding sequence is TGTGCCAGCAAGGGGGGCCGCTACAATGAGCAGTTCTTC. Translated: CASKGGRYNEQFF.